The clone carrying this TCR beta chain was counted once. Its antigen is not identified. Other DNA sequences in this specimen translate into the identical CDR3. Positive CCR7 selection of CD45RO-negative cells yielded the naive CD8 cells, and terminally differentiated effector memory CD45RA+ cells were excluded. This record belongs to a study of shared clonotypes between healthy human individuals. Overall study: The composition of the donors was two women and a few men aged 18 to 49. Broader study findings: Few donors limited the genetic and exposure-history diversity represented.

For sorted subsets, approximately 200 ng DNA per replicate equaled roughly 30,000 T cell genomes. How the authors handled the data: Without quality scores, immunoSEQ junctional reads could not be filtered like full-length reads. Profiling relied on immunoSEQ multiplex PCR, and the TCRdb table lists in-frame clones only, not all of them. D and trimming were read from the DNA, whereas the V and J calls and clone size are those reported in that table. The sample carries roughly 1,800,000 clones, roughly 94% recorded once. The length of the CDR3 is 15 residues. Germline CDR1 reads LNHDA; CDR2 reads SQIVND (reference sequence). The V gene end was trimmed by 3 bases and the J gene end by 1 base; junction bases not matched to a gene: 5.

This clonotype originated in a man between 18 and 35 years old in good health. What was sequenced was naive CD8+ T cells sorted from blood. The chain uses TRBV19 and TRBJ1-1; TRBD1 aligns across 7 bases. CDR3: CASSISAGGNTEAFF. The DNA for the CDR3 is TGTGCCAGTAGTATCTCGGCAGGGGGGAACACTGAAGCTTTCTTT.